This is a list of T cell receptor beta chains from one sample in a study of regulatory T cells in long-lasting Graves disease. One entry per CDR3 protein results from TCRdb running MiXCR on the multiplex PCR reads. The sample consists of 400,000 to 500,000 distinct CDR3 sequences, about 15% of them appearing once. This same sample was also part of a study on T cells in Graves' hyperthyroidism and ophthalmopathy.

The sample in question was peripheral blood mononuclear cells (PBMCs), obtained at new diagnosis, from a patient treated with antithyroid drugs. The receptors stem from a woman aged 40 to 50 with Graves disease. The CDR3 runs from the conserved cysteine through the conserved F or W. The D gene is left open where the match is weak. The listing skips clone size in some rows; elsewhere it reads once, few, many or a size class.

size,D,J,length,V,DNA,CDR3
many,NA,TRBJ1-3,15,TRBV27,TGTGCCAGCAGTCCTACGACTAACTCTGGAAACACCATATATTTT,CASSPTTNSGNTIYF
few,NA,TRBJ1-6,17,TRBV18,TGTGCCAGCTCACCCCTAAAAGGGAGGGAAAGAAATTCACCCCTCCACTTT,CASSPLKGRERNSPLHF
NA,TRBD2,TRBJ2-1,15,TRBV27,TGTGCCAGCAGTGGTTTGGCGGGAGTTCTTAATGAGCAGTTCTTC,CASSGLAGVLNEQFF
few,NA,TRBJ2-3,15,TRBV30,TGTGCCTGGAGTGTTTTACAGGTCGTTCCAGATACGCAGTATTTT,CAWSVLQVVPDTQYF
few,TRBD1,TRBJ2-1,16,TRBV7-2,TGTGCCAGCAGCCCCCTACCCCGGGACAGGGGCAATGAGCAGTTCTTC,CASSPLPRDRGNEQFF
many,NA,TRBJ1-4,13,TRBV27,TGTGCCACCAGACAGACGGGAAATGAAAAACTGTTTTTT,CATRQTGNEKLFF
NA,NA,TRBJ2-7,16,TRBV5-1,TGCGCCAGCAGCTTGGAAAGTACAGGTACCATCTACGAGCAGTACTTC,CASSLESTGTIYEQYF
many,NA,TRBJ2-1,14,TRBV12-5,TGTGCTAGTGGTTTGGGCCTTAGTAGCAATGAGCAGTTCTTC,CASGLGLSSNEQFF
many,TRBD1,TRBJ1-2,15,TRBV20-1,TGCAGTGCTAGCGGACAGGGGGGATTCGTGAATGGCTACACCTTC,CSASGQGGFVNGYTF
many,TRBD2,TRBJ2-7,14,TRBV19,TGTGCCAGTAGTGCGGGACTAGCGGGCGGAGAGCAGTACTTC,CASSAGLAGGEQYF
few,TRBD2,TRBJ2-2,19,TRBV24-1,TGTGCCACCAGTGATTCACTAGCGGGAGGGCCGGCGAACACCGGGGAGCTGTTTTTT,CATSDSLAGGPANTGELFF
many,NA,TRBJ2-3,14,TRBV5-1,TGTGCCAGCAGCTTATCGGACAGCACAGATACGCAGTATTTT,CASSLSDSTDTQYF
few,TRBD2,TRBJ2-2,20,TRBV11-3,TGTGCCAGCAGCGCCAGTGGTAGGCTAGCGGACCTCGCGGACACCGGGGAGCTGTTTTTT,CASSASGRLADLADTGELFF
NA,TRBD1,TRBJ2-1,16,TRBV6-5,TGTGCCAGCAGTTACTCGACAGGGAGCGGCCATAATGAGCAGTTCTTC,CASSYSTGSGHNEQFF
few,NA,TRBJ2-1,15,TRBV6-2/TRBV6-3,TGTGCCAGCAGTTACTCGATGGACTCTTACAATGAGCAGTTCTTC,CASSYSMDSYNEQFF
NA,NA,TRBJ2-1,18,TRBV10-2,TGCGCCAGCAGTGATTCAAGGGAAACGGGAGTTGTGTTCAATGAGCAGTTCTTC,CASSDSRETGVVFNEQFF
NA,TRBD2,TRBJ2-3,16,TRBV5-5,TGTGCCAGCAGCCACCCAGCGGGAGGGCGCGTGGATACGCAGTATTTT,CASSHPAGGRVDTQYF
many,NA,TRBJ2-2,18,TRBV24-1,TGTGCCACCAGTTTGGGGACTTCGGTGGGTTCTGGCACCGGGGAGCTGTTTTTT,CATSLGTSVGSGTGELFF
many,NA,TRBJ2-3,12,TRBV2,TGTGCCAGCAAGAGGATAACAGATACGCAGTATTTT,CASKRITDTQYF
NA,NA,TRBJ1-1,15,TRBV30,TGTGCCTGGAGTGCCATGGAGGATCTGCACACTGAAGCTCTCTTT,CAWSAMEDLHTEALF
NA,NA,TRBJ2-7,15,TRBV28,TGTGTCAGCAGCTCTCCGGGACTGGTGGGCTACGAGCAGTACTTC,CVSSSPGLVGYEQYF
NA,TRBD2,TRBJ2-1,16,TRBV20-1,TGCAGTGCTAGAGCGGGGACTAGCGGGAAGATCAATGAGCAGTTCTTC,CSARAGTSGKINEQFF
many,TRBD2,TRBJ2-1,17,TRBV28,TGTGCCAGCAGTTCCTCCAGCGGGACTAGCGGTTACAATGAGCAGTTCTTC,CASSSSSGTSGYNEQFF
many,NA,TRBJ1-1,13,TRBV10-2,TGCGCCAGCTGTGCACAGGGGAACACTGAAGCTTTCTTT,CASCAQGNTEAFF
few,NA,TRBJ2-2,15,TRBV12-3/TRBV12-4,TGTGCCAGCAGTCTGTCTAAAAAGGGGACCGGGGAGCTGTTTTTT,CASSLSKKGTGELFF
few,NA,TRBJ1-1,14,TRBV27,TGTGCCAGCAGCGCAGGGATTATGAACACTGAAGCTTTCTTT,CASSAGIMNTEAFF
few,NA,TRBJ1-2,14,TRBV7-2,TGTGCCAGCAGTTCAAGAGGGGGAAGGGCTGGCTACACCTTC,CASSSRGGRAGYTF
few,TRBD2,TRBJ2-3,15,TRBV7-3,TGTGCCAGCAGCATAGCGGGAGGAAGCACAGATACGCAGTATTTT,CASSIAGGSTDTQYF
NA,TRBD1,TRBJ2-3,18,TRBV18,TGTGCCAGCTCCCTTCACCGGGACAGGGGGTTGAGCACAGATACGCAGTATTTT,CASSLHRDRGLSTDTQYF
NA,NA,TRBJ2-2,14,TRBV5-6,TGTGCCAGCACCACATGGGGGAACACCGGGGAGCTGTTTTTT,CASTTWGNTGELFF
NA,NA,TRBJ2-3,16,TRBV14,TGTGCCAGCAGCCAAGGACTGTCTGGGGGCACAGATACGCAGTATTTT,CASSQGLSGGTDTQYF
many,TRBD2,TRBJ2-7,15,TRBV5-4,TGTGCCAGCAGCTTTGCCGCTAGCGGGAGGTACGAGCAGTACTTC,CASSFAASGRYEQYF
many,TRBD2,TRBJ2-1,15,TRBV2,TGTGCCAGCAGGAATAATTATGTAGCGGGAGGTGAGCAGTTCTTC,CASRNNYVAGGEQFF
many,NA,TRBJ1-5,15,TRBV19,TGTGCCAGTAGTATGCCCGGGGAGGGCAATCAGCCCCAGCATTTT,CASSMPGEGNQPQHF
many,TRBD1,TRBJ2-7,15,TRBV28,TGTGCCAGCAGTTTGACCAGGGACAGCCCCTACGAGCAGTACTTC,CASSLTRDSPYEQYF
NA,NA,TRBJ2-3,15,TRBV19,TGTGCCAGTAGTATAACGGGGATGCGCACAGATACGCAGTATTTT,CASSITGMRTDTQYF
many,NA,TRBJ2-2,15,TRBV2,TGTGCCAGCTCCCCCCCTAGCGTCGCCACCGGGGAGCTGTTTTTT,CASSPPSVATGELFF
many,NA,TRBJ1-3,14,TRBV30,TGTGCCTGGAGTGTCGTGATCTCTGGAAACACCATATATTTT,CAWSVVISGNTIYF
many,NA,TRBJ2-5,12,TRBV28,TGTGCCAGCAGAGCACCCGGGGAGACCCAGTACTTC,CASRAPGETQYF
many,NA,TRBJ1-2,13,TRBV10-3,TGTGCCATCAGTAGGACGGAGATCTATGGCTACACCTTC,CAISRTEIYGYTF
NA,TRBD1,TRBJ1-2,15,TRBV20-1,TGCAGTGCAATAAGCTGGGACAGGGTGGATGCTGGCTACACCTTC,CSAISWDRVDAGYTF
many,NA,TRBJ1-3,15,TRBV7-2,TGTGCCAGCAGCTCCGGTGGGACGGCTGGAAACACCATATATTTT,CASSSGGTAGNTIYF
many,TRBD1,TRBJ1-1,13,TRBV6-1,TGTGCCAGCAATCCGGACAGGGACACTGAAGCTTTCTTT,CASNPDRDTEAFF
NA,NA,TRBJ2-3,15,TRBV7-2,TGTGCCAGCAGCCCCCTTGGGGGGACTACAGATACGCAGTATTTT,CASSPLGGTTDTQYF
many,NA,TRBJ1-6,16,TRBV6-1,TGTGCCAGCAGTGTACAAACAGGGTTGGATAATTCACCCCTCCACTTT,CASSVQTGLDNSPLHF
NA,NA,TRBJ1-2,14,TRBV3-1,TGTGCCAGCAGCCAACCCGGTGCAAACTATGGCTACACCTTC,CASSQPGANYGYTF
NA,TRBD2,TRBJ2-5,14,TRBV7-9,TGTGCCAGCGATCTACGGGCTAGCGGAGAGACCCAGTACTTC,CASDLRASGETQYF
few,NA,TRBJ2-7,14,TRBV20-1,TGCAGTGCTAGAGACACCCAAAAGACCTACGAGCAGTACTTC,CSARDTQKTYEQYF
few,NA,TRBJ2-2,14,TRBV27,TGTGCCAGCAGTTTACGGGGGATGGGCGGGGAGCTGTTTTTT,CASSLRGMGGELFF
many,TRBD1,TRBJ2-2,16,TRBV11-3,TGTGCCAGCAGCTCAGGACAGGTACTCAACACCGGGGAGCTGTTTTTT,CASSSGQVLNTGELFF